This T cell receptor (beta chain) was captured in a study of blood T cell repertoires in COVID-19. The CDR3 loop spans 15 amino acids. The germline CDR1 and CDR2 sequences are SGHTA and FQGNSA. Trimming took 1 base from V and 7 from J; bases not matched to a gene: 7. The method was immunoSEQ multiplex PCR; TCRdb's version includes in-frame clones alone and lacks a portion of them. Among under 200,000 clones listed, roughly 84% were seen once. V is TRBV7-2 and J is TRBJ1-1, with 9 positions matching TRBD1. This TCR was sampled from a human donor with acute or convalescent COVID-19. The donor label of this sample is uncertain. The sequenced material came from peripheral blood. CDR3 sequence (DNA): TGTGCCAGCAGCTTAGTGGCGGCGACAGGGGGTGAAGCTTTCTTT. Amino acid sequence: CASSLVAATGGEAFF.